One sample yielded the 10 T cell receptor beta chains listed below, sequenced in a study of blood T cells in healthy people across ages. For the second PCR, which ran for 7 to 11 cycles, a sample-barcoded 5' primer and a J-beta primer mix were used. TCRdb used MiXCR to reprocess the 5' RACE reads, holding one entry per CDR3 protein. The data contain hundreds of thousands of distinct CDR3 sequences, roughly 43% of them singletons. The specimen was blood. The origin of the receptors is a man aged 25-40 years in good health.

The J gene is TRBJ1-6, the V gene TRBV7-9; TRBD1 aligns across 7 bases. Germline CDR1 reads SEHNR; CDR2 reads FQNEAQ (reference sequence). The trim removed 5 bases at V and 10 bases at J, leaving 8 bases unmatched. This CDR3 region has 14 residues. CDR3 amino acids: CASSPTGYESPLHF. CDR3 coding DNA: TGTGCCAGCAGCCCGACAGGGTACGAATCACCCCTCCACTTT.

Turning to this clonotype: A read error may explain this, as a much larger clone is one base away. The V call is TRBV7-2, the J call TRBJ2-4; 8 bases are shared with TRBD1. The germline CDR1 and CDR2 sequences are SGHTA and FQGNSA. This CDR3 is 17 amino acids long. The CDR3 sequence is CANSTAGTGPRGNIQYF. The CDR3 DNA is TGTGCCAACAGCACAGCAGGGACAGGTCCTCGAGGAAACATTCAGTACTTC.

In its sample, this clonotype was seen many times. CDR3 amino acids: CASSDQTGKLDEQFF. CDR3 bases: TGTGCCAGCAGTGATCAAACAGGGAAGTTGGATGAGCAGTTCTTC. This chain uses TRBV2 with TRBJ2-1, with D maybe TRBD1 (6 bases). Germline CDR1 and CDR2: SNHLY and FYNNEI. V was clipped by 3 bases and J by 8 bases, with 17 bases between them. The CDR3 sequence is 15 residues long.

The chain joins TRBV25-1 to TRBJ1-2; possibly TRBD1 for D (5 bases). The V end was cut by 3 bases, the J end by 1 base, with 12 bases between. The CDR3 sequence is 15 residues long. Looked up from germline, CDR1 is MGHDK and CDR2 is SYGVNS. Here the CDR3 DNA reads TGTGCCAGCAGTGACGAGGGGAAGGTTAACTATGGCTACACCTTC. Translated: CASSDEGKVNYGYTF.

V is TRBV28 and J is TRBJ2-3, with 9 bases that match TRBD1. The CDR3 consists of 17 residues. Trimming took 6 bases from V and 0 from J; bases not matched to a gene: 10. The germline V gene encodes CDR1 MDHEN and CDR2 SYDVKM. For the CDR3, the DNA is TGTGCCAGCAGCATAACAGGGGGCCCCTCTAGCACAGATACGCAGTATTTT. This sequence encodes CASSITGGPSSTDTQYF. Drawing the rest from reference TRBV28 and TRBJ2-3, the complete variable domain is DVKVTQSSRYLVKRTGEKVFLECVQDMDHENMFWYRQDPGLGLRLIYFSYDVKMKEKGDIPEGYSVSREKKERFSLILESASTNQTSMYLCASSITGGPSSTDTQYFGPGTRLTVL.

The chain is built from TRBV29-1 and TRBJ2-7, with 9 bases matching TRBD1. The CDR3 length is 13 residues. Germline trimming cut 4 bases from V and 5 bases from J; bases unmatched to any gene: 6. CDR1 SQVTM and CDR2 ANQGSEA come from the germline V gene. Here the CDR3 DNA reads TGCAGCGTTGGAGGGACAGGGAGGCACGAGCAGTACTTC. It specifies CSVGGTGRHEQYF.

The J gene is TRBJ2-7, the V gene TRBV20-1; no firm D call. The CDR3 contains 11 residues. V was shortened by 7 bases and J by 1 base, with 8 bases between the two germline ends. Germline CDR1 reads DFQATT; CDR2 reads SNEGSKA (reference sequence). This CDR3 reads CSVSGSYEQYF. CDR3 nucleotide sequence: TGCAGTGTTTCAGGTTCCTACGAGCAGTACTTC.

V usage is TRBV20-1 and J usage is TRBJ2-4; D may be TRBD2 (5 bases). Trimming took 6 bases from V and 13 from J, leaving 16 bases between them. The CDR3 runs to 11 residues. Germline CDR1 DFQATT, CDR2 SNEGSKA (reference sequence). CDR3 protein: CSASDLGEQYF. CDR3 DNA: TGCAGTGCCTCGGACTTGGGAGAGCAGTACTTC.

The CDR3 DNA follows: TGTGCCAGCTCACCGACGGCAGGGACTAATTCACCCCTCCACTTT. This gives the protein CASSPTAGTNSPLHF. V gene TRBV18 combines with J gene TRBJ1-6; perhaps TRBD1 as D (5 bases). CDR1 KGHSH and CDR2 LQKENI come from the germline V gene. The CDR3 contains 15 residues. The ends were cut back, 3 bases at V and 6 bases at J, with 12 bases in the middle.

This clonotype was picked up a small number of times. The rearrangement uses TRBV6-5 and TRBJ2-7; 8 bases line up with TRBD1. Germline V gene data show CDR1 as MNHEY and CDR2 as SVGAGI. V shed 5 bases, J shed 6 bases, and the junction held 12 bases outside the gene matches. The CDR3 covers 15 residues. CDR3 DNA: TGTGCCAGCAGTCAGTTCGGACAGGGAGTAGCCGAGCAGTACTTC. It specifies CASSQFGQGVAEQYF.